This T cell receptor (beta chain) originates from a study of Graves' ophthalmopathy and Graves' hyperthyroidism. Study findings and constraints: Built on 13 signatures, a model told ophthalmopathy apart from stable hyperthyroidism with around 90% sensitivity and 81.08% specificity.

V gave up 6 bases and J gave up 1 base, with 12 bases separating them. This CDR3 has 14 amino acids. The TCR beta CDR3 regions underwent amplification from RNA transcripts. RT-PCR in the first round used HTBI primers; a second-round multiplex PCR followed. TCRdb reprocessed the multiplex PCR reads via MiXCR and lists one record per CDR3 protein. Of approximately 380,000 distinct CDR3 sequences in the sample, 21% were seen once. At least ten counts were recorded for this clonotype. Its antigen remains unidentified. No donor had other autoimmune disease, uncontrolled infection, pregnancy or lactation. The sequence was collected from a woman aged 18-29 years with stable Graves' hyperthyroidism. The chain recombines TRBV12-3 or TRBV12-4 with TRBJ2-5; D might be TRBD1 or TRBD2, each matching 5 bases. Input material: peripheral blood. The CDR3 nucleotides are TGTGCCAGCAGCCCCTCGGGGCCCCAAGAGACCCAGTACTTC. Amino acid sequence: CASSPSGPQETQYF.